The TCR beta chain under discussion was sequenced for a study of OX40 agonist ivuxolimab in advanced cancers. Study overall: Clinicians treated patients with ivuxolimab, an agonistic anti-OX40 (CD134) antibody. Eligibility admitted prior anti-PD-1, anti-PD-L1 or anti-CTLA-4 therapy; about 40% had some. Notes on the study in general: Fewer expanded clones were found on average in CD4+ than in CD8+ T cells.

With regard to this clone: Its matching antigen is unknown.

The table came from immunoSEQ multiplex PCR; TCRdb's copy has only in-frame clones and leaves some out. Of approximately 77,000 clones in the sample, roughly 92% were seen once. Germline V gene data show CDR1 as SGHDN and CDR2 as FVKESK. Trimming pared 0 bases from V and 3 bases from J, leaving 5 bases between. There are 13 residues in the CDR3. Blood sampling was done at baseline, cycle 4 day 1, and cycle 7 day 1. The source is an adult with an advanced solid tumor such as melanoma, head and neck, liver or kidney cancer. The source was CD4+ or CD8+ T cells sorted from blood, collected in a trial of the OX40 agonist ivuxolimab. V is TRBV14 and J is TRBJ1-1; the D is unclear. In DNA, the CDR3 is TGTGCCAGCAGCCAAGACGGGTACACTGAAGCTTTCTTT. Amino acids: CASSQDGYTEAFF.